The entry below gives a single T cell receptor beta chain sequence along with its context. Its target antigen remains unknown. Germline and junction disagree at one end, which may indicate a read error. This entry belongs to a study of somatic mutations in cytotoxic T cells in rheumatoid arthritis (dated by TCRdb to about 2017). About the full investigation: Peripheral blood (roughly 33 ml EDTA) was collected from patients immediately after diagnosis and before any treatment began. Some T-cell populations stained with V beta antibodies were sorted by flow on a FACSAria II or Sony SH800 to nearly 100% purity, with sorted V beta1+ cells additionally subjected to TCRB sequencing. For approximately 63 rheumatoid arthritis patients and more than 15 healthy controls, TCRB deep sequencing was carried out. In newly diagnosed rheumatoid arthritis without treatment, the study examined if expanded CD8+ T-cell clones harbor somatic mutations, relying on TCRB deep sequencing to characterize clonality. Patient and control groups had essentially identical median ages.

Flow cytometry confirmed the purity of CD4+ and CD8+ cells that had been isolated by positive magnetic bead selection on an AutoMACS. After a first flow cytometry screen using a TCR V beta antibody panel, clonal expansions were characterized through TCRB deep sequencing of sorted CD8+ fractions. Isolation of peripheral blood mononuclear cells was done through Ficoll-Paque PLUS density gradient separation. Using Nucleospin Tissue or Tissue XS kits, DNA was extracted from CD4-enriched, CD8-enriched or PBMC samples, with quantification by a Qubit 2.0 fluorometer. Sequencing of TCRB CDR3 was done on genomic DNA with the immunoSEQ assay. As for the authors' bioinformatics: Published virus-specific TCRB sequences were compared with patient CD8+ clones larger than 1%, and only a few matches were found. Analyses were restricted to productive TCRB rearrangements. Clonality was calculated as a Shannon entropy-based productive clonality index, and a clone was defined by a unique TCRB CDR3 sequence. The template counts of each clone relative to the total templates per sample were used to calculate repertoire overlap between two samples. Flow cytometry-measured V-gene usage correlated with V-gene usage from TCRB sequencing, with a Spearman r of more than 0.6. TCRdb re-hosts the immuneACCESS table, in-frame sequences only. Its copies lack some clones; in the studies checked, an unresolved V gene accounts for under half of them, and the cause for the rest is not known. That table supplies the V and J calls and clone size; D and trimming were determined from the DNA. The sample table lists approximately 23,000 clones, roughly 80% of them with a count of one. Around 11% of the sample lies in the top ten.

Summary of the overall study and its limitations: In about an eighth of the roughly 60 patients the largest CD8+ clone exceeded 20% of CD8+ cells, and several identical CD8+ TCRB sequences were shared between blood and synovial fluid. The finding that TRBV07 was slightly underrepresented in patients was left unadjusted for multiple comparisons. It was unknown which antigens the expanded CD8+ clones targeted, and their absence from virus-specific databases did not exclude viral specificity. CD8+ T-cell clonality did not differ significantly between rheumatoid arthritis patients and age-matched healthy controls. CD8+ clonality increased with age in patients (Spearman r ≈ 0.49) but not in healthy controls.

The CDR3 measures 15 amino acids from cysteine to phenylalanine. The CDR3 DNA has 45 bases and is translated from base 1. The germline V gene (reference sequence) supplies CDR1 SEHNR and CDR2 FQNEAQ. Sequenced material: CD8+ T cells sorted from blood. The chain was built from TRBV7-9 and TRBJ1-2; 9 junctional bases match TRBD1. This clonotype was sampled from an adult with rheumatoid arthritis. The CDR3 region: CASSLGQGTMEGYTF. The DNA reads TGTGCCAGCAGTTTAGGACAGGGGACAATGGAGGGCTACACCTTC.